Here is one T cell receptor (beta chain) with its context. The ends were cut back, 1 base at V and 3 bases at J, with 13 bases in the middle. The germline CDR1 and CDR2 sequences are SGHRS and YFSETQ. The CDR3 runs 15 residues. This sample is part of a study of cytomegalovirus exposure and HLA in healthy donors. A multiplex PCR was run with 60 Vbeta primers and 13 Jbeta primers. The method was immunoSEQ multiplex PCR; TCRdb's version includes in-frame clones alone and lacks a portion of them. The sample records 100,000 to 130,000 clones, around 72% being singletons. Sequenced material: PBMCs. V usage is TRBV5-1 and J usage is TRBJ1-1; maybe TRBD1 (6 bases). The sequence was collected from a woman in her thirties or forties in good health and CMV-seropositive. The CDR3 coding sequence is TGCGCCAGCAGCTTGACGGGGGGGCTAGACACTGAAGCTTTCTTT. Its translation is CASSLTGGLDTEAFF.